The rows below give T cell receptor beta chains drawn from one sample of a study of CD4 and CD8 cells across lung adenocarcinoma regions. A single record per CDR3 protein comes from TCRdb applying MiXCR to the PCR reads. The table lists roughly 25,000 distinct CDR3 sequences, more than 40% of them singletons, with more than 40% in the top ten. The source material was CD8+ T cells from the center of a lung tumor. Receptors were obtained from a male donor with lung adenocarcinoma. The CD4 and CD8 labels of this study may be unreliable. CDR3s include the opening cysteine and the closing phenylalanine or tryptophan. A D gene is named only where the DNA matches it firmly. Clone size appears in some rows only: once, few, many, or a class for an expanded clone.

NA	TRBJ2-5	TRBV10-3	many	CAISEVPQGTQYF	TGTGCCATCAGTGAGGTCCCACAAGGGACCCAGTACTTC
NA	TRBJ2-5	TRBV5-6	many	CASSSPGHRETQYF	TGTGCCAGCAGCTCCCCGGGACACCGAGAGACCCAGTACTTC
NA	TRBJ2-1	TRBV11-1	NA	CASSYQSNEQFF	TGTGCCAGCAGCTACCAATCTAATGAGCAGTTCTTC
TRBD1	TRBJ1-3	TRBV10-1	medium-sized	CASSESGQASSGNTIYF	TGCGCCAGCAGTGAGTCAGGACAGGCCAGCTCTGGAAACACCATATATTTT
NA	TRBJ2-1	TRBV9	many	CASSVTAGLSSYNEQFF	TGTGCCAGCAGCGTAACGGCGGGGTTGAGCTCCTACAATGAGCAGTTCTTC
TRBD1	TRBJ2-2	TRBV20-1	NA	CSATGTANTGELFF	TGCAGTGCGACCGGGACAGCGAACACCGGGGAGCTGTTTTTT
TRBD2	TRBJ2-3	TRBV27	NA	CASSLNLAGVLAGTQYF	TGTGCCAGCAGTTTAAATCTAGCGGGTGTGTTGGCAGGGACGCAGTATTTT
NA	TRBJ2-3	TRBV6-1	NA	CASRLLQSTGAQFF	TGTGCCAGCAGGCTACTACAGAGCACCGGGGCGCAGTTTTTT
NA	TRBJ1-6	TRBV6-5	many	CASSYGRQGNSPLHF	TGTGCCAGCAGTTACGGGCGGCAGGGGAATTCACCCCTCCACTTT
TRBD2	TRBJ2-3	TRBV11-2	NA	CASGSGAGGKNTQYF	TGTGCCAGCGGCTCGGGGGCGGGGGGCAAAAATACGCAGTACTTT
NA	TRBJ1-6	TRBV25-1	NA	CASSDRRSSPLHF	TGTGCCAGCAGTGACAGGCGGAGTTCACCCCTCCACTTT
NA	TRBJ2-5	TRBV6-1	NA	CASSQNGPLGTQYF	TGTGCCAGCAGTCAGAACGGACCCCTGGGGACCCAGTACTTC
TRBD2	TRBJ2-7	TRBV3-1	NA	CASSRGRSSYEQYF	TGTGCCAGCAGCCGCGGGAGGAGCTCCTACGAGCAGTACTTC
NA	TRBJ2-3	TRBV4-1	NA	CAGSGQGDQDTQYF	TGCGCGGGCAGCGGGCAGGGGGATCAAGATACGCAGTACTTT
NA	TRBJ2-1	TRBV27	few	CASSLSVGQGLNNEQFF	TGTGCCAGCAGTTTATCGGTGGGGCAGGGCCTTAACAATGAGCAGTTCTTC
NA	TRBJ2-1	TRBV11-2	many	CASSSSPDRVGNEQFF	TGTGCCAGCAGCTCAAGTCCGGACAGAGTTGGGAATGAGCAGTTCTTC
TRBD2	TRBJ2-3	TRBV27	many	CASSFERDFSGTRPDTQYF	TGTGCCAGCAGTTTTGAGAGAGATTTTAGCGGGACACGGCCAGATACGCAGTATTTT
NA	TRBJ2-7	TRBV6-5	many	CASSPPGIRGRYEQYF	TGTGCCAGCAGTCCCCCGGGGATCCGGGGGAGGTACGAGCAGTACTTC
NA	TRBJ2-7	TRBV10-3	NA	CATGLTHKDTQYF	TGTGCCACCGGGCTAACACACAAAGATACGCAGTACTTC
NA	TRBJ2-3	TRBV6-1	few	CASTRRGLDGTDTQYF	TGTGCCAGCACGCGGAGGGGGCTCGATGGCACAGATACGCAGTATTTT
NA	TRBJ2-5	TRBV3-1	NA	CASSQDDWGAGETQYF	TGTGCCAGCAGCCAAGATGATTGGGGGGCTGGGGAGACCCAGTACTTC
NA	TRBJ2-4	TRBV6-1	NA	CASSDAGLWARNIQYF	TGTGCCAGCAGTGACGCGGGGCTATGGGCCAGAAACATTCAGTACTTC
TRBD2	TRBJ2-3	TRBV6-4	few	CASSLTAASGGSGTDTQYF	TGTGCCAGCAGTCTCACGGCGGCTAGCGGGGGATCGGGCACAGATACGCAGTATTTT
TRBD2	TRBJ2-1	TRBV9	NA	CASSVVRLAGISEQFF	TGTGCCAGCAGCGTAGTAAGGCTAGCGGGAATAAGTGAGCAGTTCTTC
NA	TRBJ1-5	TRBV6-5	NA	CASSSYMTEIQPQHF	TGTGCCAGCAGTTCCTACATGACGGAGATTCAGCCCCAGCATTTT
TRBD1	TRBJ2-3	TRBV10-1	NA	CASTDRQAKDTQYF	TGCGCCAGCACGGACAGGCAAGCCAAAGACACGCAGTATTTC
NA	TRBJ2-3	TRBV7-2	once	CASSLVVGATDTQYF	TGTGCCAGCAGCTTAGTCGTGGGAGCCACAGATACGCAGTATTTT
TRBD2	TRBJ2-5	TRBV6-1	NA	CAGSGGGDRETQYF	TGTGCGGGCAGCGGGGGCGGTGACCGAGAGACGCAGTACTTC
NA	TRBJ2-5	TRBV28	many	CASSNGRGGGTAETQYF	TGTGCCAGCAGCAATGGAAGGGGGGGGGGGACAGCAGAGACCCAGTACTTC
TRBD2	TRBJ2-1	TRBV6-4	many	CASSDSTSGRGSNEQFF	TGTGCCAGCAGTGACTCGACAAGCGGGAGGGGTAGTAATGAGCAGTTCTTC
NA	TRBJ2-1	TRBV6-5	many	CASSYGLVDEQFF	TGTGCCAGCAGTTACGGGCTAGTCGATGAGCAGTTCTTC
NA	TRBJ2-3	TRBV6-2/TRBV6-3	few	CASSYQLLVDTQYF	TGTGCCAGCAGTTACCAACTACTAGTAGATACGCAGTATTTT
NA	TRBJ2-1	TRBV6-1	NA	CASRGRLVHEDEQFF	TGTGCCAGCAGGGGTAGACTAGTCCATGAGGATGAGCAGTTCTTC
TRBD1	TRBJ2-3	TRBV6-1	NA	CAGRGRWSTDIQYF	TGTGCCGGCAGGGGGCGGTGGAGCACAGACATTCAGTATTTT
TRBD1	TRBJ2-6	TRBV4-1	many	CASSRPPRQGYAGANVLTF	TGCGCCAGCAGCCGGCCCCCGAGACAGGGGTACGCTGGGGCCAACGTCCTGACTTTC